A single TCR beta chain is shown here with its context. Its antigen is not known. This specimen comes from a study of siplizumab effects on memory and regulatory T cells. Overall study results and limits: Left unconfirmed was the suppressive function of proliferating Tregs from siplizumab cultures. It was not possible to assign a naive or memory phenotype to roughly 75-95% of proliferating CD4+ or CD8+ clones. Unstimulated subsets captured only a minor fraction of alloreactive clones.

Assays were performed on 80,000 to 100,000 TCR templates per sample. Generated by immunoSEQ multiplex PCR, the TCRdb table keeps only in-frame clones and is missing some. The data show about 98,000 clones, around 90% seen once. Germline V gene data show CDR1 as SGHAT and CDR2 as FQNNGV. V gave up 6 bases and J gave up 3 bases, with 15 bases separating them. The CDR3 is made up of 15 amino acids. The origin of this receptor is a human donor in good health. Sequenced material: CD4+ T cells sorted from blood. This chain uses TRBV11-2 with TRBJ2-1; either TRBD1 or TRBD2 may fit D (5 bases each). CDR3 nucleotide sequence: TGTGCCAGCAGGGCCGGGACCCCCCTCTACAATGAGCAGTTCTTC. This codes for CASRAGTPLYNEQFF.